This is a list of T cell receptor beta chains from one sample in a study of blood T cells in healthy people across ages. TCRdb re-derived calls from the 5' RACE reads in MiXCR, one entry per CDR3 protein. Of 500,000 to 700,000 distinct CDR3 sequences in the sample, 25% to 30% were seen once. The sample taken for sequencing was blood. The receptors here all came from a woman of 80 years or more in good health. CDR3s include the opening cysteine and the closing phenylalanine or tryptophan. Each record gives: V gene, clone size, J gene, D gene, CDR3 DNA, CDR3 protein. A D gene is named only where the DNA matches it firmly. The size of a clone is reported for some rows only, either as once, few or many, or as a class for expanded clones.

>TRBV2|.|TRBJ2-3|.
TGTGCCAGCAGTGAAGCAGGGTCACGTAGCACAGGTACGCAGTATTTT
CASSEAGSRSTGTQYF
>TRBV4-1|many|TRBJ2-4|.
TGCGCCAGCAGCCAAGGTCTCGGCACTGGGGAAAACATTCAGTACTTC
CASSQGLGTGENIQYF
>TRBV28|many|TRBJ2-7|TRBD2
TGTGCCAGCACGCCCGCGGGAGGACGGGGTTACCACGAGCAGTACTTC
CASTPAGGRGYHEQYF
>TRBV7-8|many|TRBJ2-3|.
TGTGCCAGCAGCCCCCGTGGGGCTAGCACAGATACGCAGTATTTT
CASSPRGASTDTQYF
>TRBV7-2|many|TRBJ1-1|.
TGTGCCAGCTCCCCCGGCAGCTTGAACACTGAAGCTTTCTTT
CASSPGSLNTEAFF
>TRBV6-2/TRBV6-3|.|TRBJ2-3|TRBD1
TGTGCCAGCAGTTGGGGACAGGGGAGAGGAGATACGCAGTATTTT
CASSWGQGRGDTQYF
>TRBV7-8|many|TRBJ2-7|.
TGTGCCAGCAGCTTAGGTGGGACTGCGGCCTACGAGCAGTACTTC
CASSLGGTAAYEQYF
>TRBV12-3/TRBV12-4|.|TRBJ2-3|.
TGTGCCAGCACAACAACGAGCGCAGATACGCAGTATTTT
CASTTTSADTQYF
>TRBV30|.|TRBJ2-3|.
TGTGCCTGGAGTTACGGTCAAGCGTCTAGCACAGATACGCAGTATTTT
CAWSYGQASSTDTQYF
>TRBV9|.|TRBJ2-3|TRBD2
TGTGCCAGCAGCCCAACTAGCGGGCACACAGATACGCAGTATTTT
CASSPTSGHTDTQYF
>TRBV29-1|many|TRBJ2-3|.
TGCAGCGTTGAAGATTCGGGCAGGAGCACAGATACGCAGTATTTT
CSVEDSGRSTDTQYF
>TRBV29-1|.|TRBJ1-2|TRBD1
TGCAGCGTTTCCCCACGGACAGGGACTGATGGCTACACCTTC
CSVSPRTGTDGYTF
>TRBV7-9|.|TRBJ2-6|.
TGTGCCAGCAGCTTAGGGGGACGGGCCAGCTCAGGGGCCAACGTCCTGACTTTC
CASSLGGRASSGANVLTF
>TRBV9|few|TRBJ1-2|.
TGTGCCAGCGGCCCTGGCTACACCTTC
CASGPGYTF
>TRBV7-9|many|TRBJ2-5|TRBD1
TGTGCCAGCAGCGACAGGACAGGGAGCCAAGAGACCCAGTACTTC
CASSDRTGSQETQYF
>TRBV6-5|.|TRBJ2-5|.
TGTGCCAGCAGCTTCGGAGGGAGTGGGGTCGGGGAGACCCAGTACTTC
CASSFGGSGVGETQYF
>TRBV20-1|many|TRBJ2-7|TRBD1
TGCAGTGCTTCCAGGGGGCATGAAGACTACGAGCAGTACTTC
CSASRGHEDYEQYF
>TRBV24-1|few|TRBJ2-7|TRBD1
TGTGCCACCAGTGACCCGACAGGGGGCCTCCACAATGAGCAGTACTTC
CATSDPTGGLHNEQYF
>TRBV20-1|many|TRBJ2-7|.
TGCAGTGCTAGAGATCGGGCGTTCAGCTCCTACAATGAGCAGTACTTC
CSARDRAFSSYNEQYF